Given below is one T cell receptor (beta chain) in context. Its matching antigen is unknown. These data come from a study of cytomegalovirus exposure and HLA in healthy donors. The PCR had 60 Vbeta and 13 Jbeta primers. Data came from immunoSEQ multiplex PCR; TCRdb stores just in-frame clones and leaves some out. The sample gives over 150,000 clones, around 80% of which show up once; around 3.4% is in the top ten. Study results and limitations: Common viral pathogens were later found to be apparently linked to several of the most significant clusters. With later analysis, a missense DCLRE1C variant became linked to TCR beta V- and J-gene trimming. More than 15,000 TCR beta sequences were associated with HLA alleles at 0.05 false discovery rate in a later analysis.

The sequenced sample was PBMCs. This clonotype was sampled from a woman aged 60-75 years in good health and CMV-seropositive.

The CDR3 here is CASSLTGANYEQYF. DNA for the CDR3: TGTGCCAGCAGCTTGACAGGGGCTAACTACGAGCAGTACTTC. The chain couples TRBV7-9 to TRBJ2-7; 8 nucleotides line up with TRBD1. This CDR3 comprises 14 residues. Germline V gene lookup returns CDR1 SEHNR and CDR2 FQNEAQ (reference sequence). V dropped 3 bases and J dropped 3; count of bases not matched to a gene: 4.